There are many counts of the clone carrying this TCR beta chain. The antigen is unknown. The data originate from a study of T cell repertoires in cytomegalovirus infection. Across the study: Public TCR beta signatures indicated both CMV infection and matching HLA type. Study observations and caveats: HLA-C-restricted, CMV-specific TCR beta clonotypes were dominant ex vivo.

J was trimmed by 8 bases and V by 2 bases; bases with no gene match: 14. The CDR3 is 18 amino acids. Germline V gene sequence: CDR1 MDHEN, CDR2 SYDVKM. TCRdb fed the reads into MiXCR, producing one record per CDR3 protein. The profile shows hundreds of thousands of distinct CDR3 sequences, more than 9% of them singletons. Sequencing used PBMCs. This sequence was found in a human donor in good health (CMV status not recorded). Some clones in this sample may be carry-over from other donors' samples. The rearrangement joins TRBV28 to TRBJ2-1, with 11 nucleotides matching TRBD2. The CDR3 here is CASSLKLAGEGILYEQFF. As DNA, the CDR3 is TGTGCCAGCAGTTTAAAACTAGCGGGAGAGGGGATTTTGTATGAGCAGTTCTTC.